One sample yielded the 3 T cell receptor beta chains listed below, sequenced in a study of T cell clonality in common variable immunodeficiency. The study, taken as a whole, reports: Fewer deletions and N-nucleotide insertions were reportedly seen in common variable immunodeficiency TCR beta sequences.

Their specific antigens are unknown. Clones were read by immunoSEQ multiplex PCR, and TCRdb kept only the in-frame ones, dropping some. Singletons are absent from the sample, which has over 15,000 clones. Sequencing was done on a sample of peripheral blood mononuclear cells. These TCRs come from a human donor with common variable immunodeficiency.

As regards this clone: The read finishes 3 residues shy of the CDR3 end, and the germline J gene is used to complete it. The chain combines TRBV7-9 with TRBJ1-6, with TRBD1 identical over 7 bases. This CDR3 comprises 15 residues. The germline V gene has CDR1 SEHNR and CDR2 FQNEAQ (reference sequence). Trimming at V came to 4 bases and at J to 9 bases, leaving 9 bases not matched to a gene. CDR3 bases read: TGTGCCAGCAGCTCATTGACAGGGTCGGGTTCACCC. It translates to CASSSLTGSGSP. The entire CDR3 sequence reads CASSSLTGSGSPLHF.

Regarding this clone: The read ends 3 residues early relative to the CDR3; the germline J gene fills the gap. The chain has TRBV11-2 and TRBJ2-3; 11 bases line up with TRBD2. This CDR3 is built from 15 residues. V shed 6 bases and J 5 bases; nucleotides not matched to a gene: 7. Germline V gene lookup returns CDR1 SGHAT and CDR2 FQNNGV. CDR3 in amino acids: CASSQGTSGIDTQYF. CDR3 DNA, as far as it was read: TGTGCCAGCAGTCAAGGGACTAGCGGTATAGATACG.

This clone was detected ten times or more. The read falls 3 residues short of the CDR3 end, and the missing part is taken from the germline J gene. The J gene is TRBJ1-1, the V gene TRBV14; D perhaps matches TRBD1 (6 bases). Germline V lookup: CDR1 SGHDN, CDR2 FVKESK. With 0 bases removed from V and 6 bases from J, the gap between germline ends came to 11 bases. This CDR3 contains 14 residues. The CDR3 is CASSQDRGGAEAFF. Partial CDR3 DNA: TGTGCCAGCAGCCAAGATCGCGGGGGCGCTGAA.